These T cell receptor beta chains were read from a single sample in a study of T cell repertoires in cytomegalovirus infection. TCRdb ran MiXCR on the reads and lists one entry per CDR3 protein. The sample carries under 250,000 distinct CDR3 sequences, about 5.9% recorded once. The sequenced sample consisted of PBMCs. These receptors all come from a human donor in good health (CMV status not recorded). Some clones in this sample may be carry-over from other donors' samples. The conserved cysteine and the conserved F or W are not part of the CDR3 here.

>TRBV4-3|TRBJ1-2
ASSQVRLDSDYGYT
>TRBV15|TRBJ1-1
ATSRERRVNTEAF
>TRBV29-1|TRBJ1-1
SVEGLNTEAF
>TRBV6-5|TRBJ1-1
ASSYGTGDTEAF
>TRBV4-2|TRBJ1-4
ASSLQGNGEKLF
>TRBV20-1|TRBJ2-5
SADRMGRYQETQY
>TRBV14|TRBJ2-5
ASSQDGDRGPQTEY
>TRBV6-1|TRBJ1-3
ASSEQTHEGNTIY
>TRBV7-2|TRBJ1-4
ASSHGEKLF
>TRBV20-1|TRBJ1-3
SAPHPGQGTGNTIY
>TRBV20-1|TRBJ1-4
SARATYEGLGEKLF
>TRBV2|TRBJ2-7
ASKNGTGVLVEQY
>TRBV20-1|TRBJ2-5
SASSTGRPTQETQY
>TRBV7-9|TRBJ1-2
ASSSHRGDGYT
>TRBV12-3/TRBV12-4|TRBJ1-2
ASRETGGVYGYT
>TRBV7-2|TRBJ2-3
ASCTGGTDTQY
>TRBV5-6|TRBJ2-1
ASSPVDDEQF
>TRBV7-3|TRBJ1-1
ASSLTGVTEAF
>TRBV7-2|TRBJ2-1
ASSPTPEPYNEQF
>TRBV6-2/TRBV6-3|TRBJ1-1
ASSYEPVNTEAF
>TRBV7-9|TRBJ2-7
ASSPGGEQY
>TRBV20-1|TRBJ1-5
SAFRTVSFSNQPQH
>TRBV18|TRBJ2-5
ASSPTTEGETQY
>TRBV14|TRBJ2-2
ASSLRDVEWTGELF
>TRBV7-3|TRBJ2-2
ASSLSLAGVTGELF
>TRBV28|TRBJ1-5
ASRETGSNQPQH
>TRBV25-1|TRBJ1-1
ASRRDSGKGTEAF
>TRBV7-3|TRBJ2-1
ASSLTSSGSSYNEQF
>TRBV7-2|TRBJ2-3
ASSSLDTQY
>TRBV19|TRBJ1-2
ASSILMTAPNYGYT
>TRBV20-1|TRBJ2-1
SAPPLHLGYNEQF